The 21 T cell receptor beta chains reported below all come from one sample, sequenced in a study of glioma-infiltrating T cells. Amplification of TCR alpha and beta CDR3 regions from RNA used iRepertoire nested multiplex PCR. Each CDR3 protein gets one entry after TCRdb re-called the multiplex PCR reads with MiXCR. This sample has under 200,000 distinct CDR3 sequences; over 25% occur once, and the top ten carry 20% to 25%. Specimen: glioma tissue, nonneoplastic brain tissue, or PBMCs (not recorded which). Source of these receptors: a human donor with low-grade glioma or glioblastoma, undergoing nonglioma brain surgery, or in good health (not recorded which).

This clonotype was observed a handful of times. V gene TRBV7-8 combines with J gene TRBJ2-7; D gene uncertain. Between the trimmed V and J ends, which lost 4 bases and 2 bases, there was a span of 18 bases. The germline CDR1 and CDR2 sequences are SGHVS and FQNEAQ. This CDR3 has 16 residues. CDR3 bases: TGTGCCAGCAGCTCAAGCCGGACCTCAGATCCCTACGAGCAGTACTTC. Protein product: CASSSSRTSDPYEQYF.

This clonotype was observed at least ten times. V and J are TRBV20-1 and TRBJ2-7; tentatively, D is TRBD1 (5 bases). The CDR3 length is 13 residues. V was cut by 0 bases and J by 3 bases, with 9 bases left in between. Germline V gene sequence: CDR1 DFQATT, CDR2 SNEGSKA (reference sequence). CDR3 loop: CSARDDRYYEQYF. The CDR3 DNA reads TGCAGTGCTAGAGATGACAGATACTACGAGCAGTACTTC.

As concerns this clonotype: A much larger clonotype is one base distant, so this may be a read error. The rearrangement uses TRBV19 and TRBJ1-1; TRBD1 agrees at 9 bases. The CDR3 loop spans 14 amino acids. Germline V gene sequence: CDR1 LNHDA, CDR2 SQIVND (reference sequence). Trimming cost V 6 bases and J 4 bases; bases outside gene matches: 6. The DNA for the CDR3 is TGTGCCAGTAGCTGGGACAGGGTGAGCACTGAAGCTTTCTTT. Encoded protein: CASSWDRVSTEAFF.

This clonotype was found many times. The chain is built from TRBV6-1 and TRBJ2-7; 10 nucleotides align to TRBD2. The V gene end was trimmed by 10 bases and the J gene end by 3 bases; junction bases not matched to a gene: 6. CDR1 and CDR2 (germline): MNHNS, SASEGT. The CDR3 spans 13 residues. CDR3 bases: TGTGCCACCAAGGCTAGCGGGAGCTACGAGCAGTACTTC. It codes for CATKASGSYEQYF.

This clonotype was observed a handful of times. For the CDR3, the DNA is TGTGCCAGCAGCTTGGCCGCTAGCGGGACGCAGTATTTT. Translating gives CASSLAASGTQYF. The V and J genes are TRBV5-4 and TRBJ2-3, with 8 bases identical to TRBD2. V lost 0 bases and J lost 9; bases outside the gene matches: 3. CDR1 is SGHNT and CDR2 is YYREEE in the germline V gene (reference sequence). The CDR3 has 13 residues.

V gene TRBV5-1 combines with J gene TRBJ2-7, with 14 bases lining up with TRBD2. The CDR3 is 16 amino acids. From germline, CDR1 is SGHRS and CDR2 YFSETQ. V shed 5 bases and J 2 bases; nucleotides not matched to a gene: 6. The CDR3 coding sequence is TGCGCCAGCAGGCGGGGACTAGCGGGAGCCACCTACGAGCAGTACTTC. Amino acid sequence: CASRRGLAGATYEQYF.

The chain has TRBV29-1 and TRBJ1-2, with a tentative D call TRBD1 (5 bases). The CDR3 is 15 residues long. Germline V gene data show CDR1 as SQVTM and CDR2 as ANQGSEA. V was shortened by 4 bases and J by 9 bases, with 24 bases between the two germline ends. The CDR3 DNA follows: TGCAGCGTTGCCACATACGGGGGAACCCTTTATCGCTACACCTTC. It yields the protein CSVATYGGTLYRYTF.

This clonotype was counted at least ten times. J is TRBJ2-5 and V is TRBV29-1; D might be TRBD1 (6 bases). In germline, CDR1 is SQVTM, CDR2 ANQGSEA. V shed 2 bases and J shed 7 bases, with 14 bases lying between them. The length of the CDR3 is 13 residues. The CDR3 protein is CSVERGGDGTQYF. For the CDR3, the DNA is TGCAGCGTTGAACGAGGGGGTGATGGGACCCAGTACTTC.

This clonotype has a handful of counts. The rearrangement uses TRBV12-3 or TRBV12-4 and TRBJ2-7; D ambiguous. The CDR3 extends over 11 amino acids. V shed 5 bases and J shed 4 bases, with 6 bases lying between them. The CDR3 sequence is CASSRAYEQYF. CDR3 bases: TGTGCCAGCAGTCGGGCTTACGAGCAGTACTTC.

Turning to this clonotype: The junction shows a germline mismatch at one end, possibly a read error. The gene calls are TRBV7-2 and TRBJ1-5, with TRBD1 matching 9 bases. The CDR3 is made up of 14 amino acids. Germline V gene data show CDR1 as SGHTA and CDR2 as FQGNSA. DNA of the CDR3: TGTGCCAGCATCTGGACAGGGGACAATCACCCCCAGCATTTT. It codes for CASIWTGDNHPQHF.

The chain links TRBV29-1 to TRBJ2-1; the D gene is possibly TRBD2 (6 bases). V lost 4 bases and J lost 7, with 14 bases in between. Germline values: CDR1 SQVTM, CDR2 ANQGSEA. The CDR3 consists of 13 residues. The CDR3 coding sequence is TGCAGCGTTGTCCGGACGGCGGGGAATGAGCAGTTCTTC. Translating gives CSVVRTAGNEQFF.

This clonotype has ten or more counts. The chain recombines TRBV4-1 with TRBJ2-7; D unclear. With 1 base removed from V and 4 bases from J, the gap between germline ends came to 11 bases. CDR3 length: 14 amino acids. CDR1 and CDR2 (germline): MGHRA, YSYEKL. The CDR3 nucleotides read TGCGCCAGCAGCCAAGCACCAGGAATATACGAGCAGTACTTC. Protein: CASSQAPGIYEQYF.

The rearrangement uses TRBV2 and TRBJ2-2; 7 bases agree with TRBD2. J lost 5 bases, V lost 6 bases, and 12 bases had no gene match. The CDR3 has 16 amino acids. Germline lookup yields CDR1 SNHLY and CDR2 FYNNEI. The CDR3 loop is CASSPRLASPTGELFF. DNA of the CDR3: TGTGCCAGCAGCCCCCGACTAGCCAGCCCGACCGGGGAGCTGTTTTTT. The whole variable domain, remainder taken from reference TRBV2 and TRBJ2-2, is EPEVTQTPSHQVTQMGQEVILRCVPISNHLYFYWYRQILGQKVEFLVSFYNNEISEKSEIFDDQFSVERPDGSNFTLKIRSTKLEDSAMYFCASSPRLASPTGELFFGEGSRLTVL.

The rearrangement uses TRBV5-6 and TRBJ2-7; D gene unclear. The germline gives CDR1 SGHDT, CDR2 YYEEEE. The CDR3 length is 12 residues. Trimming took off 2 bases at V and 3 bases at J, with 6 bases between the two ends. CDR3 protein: CASSLFSYEQYF. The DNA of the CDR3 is TGTGCCAGCAGCTTATTTAGCTACGAGCAGTACTTC.

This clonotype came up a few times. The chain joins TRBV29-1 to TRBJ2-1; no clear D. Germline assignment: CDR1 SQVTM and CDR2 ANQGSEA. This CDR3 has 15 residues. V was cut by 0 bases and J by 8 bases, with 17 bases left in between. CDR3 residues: CSVEDPLGGGDEQFF. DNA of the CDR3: TGCAGCGTTGAAGATCCCCTAGGTGGTGGCGATGAGCAGTTCTTC.

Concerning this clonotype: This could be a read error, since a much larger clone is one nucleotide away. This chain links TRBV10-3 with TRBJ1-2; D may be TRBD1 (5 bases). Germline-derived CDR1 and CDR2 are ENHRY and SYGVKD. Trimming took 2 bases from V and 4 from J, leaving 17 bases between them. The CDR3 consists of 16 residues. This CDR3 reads CAISETQTDIGYGYTF. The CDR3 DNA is TGTGCCATCAGTGAGACCCAGACAGATATCGGCTATGGCTACACCTTC.

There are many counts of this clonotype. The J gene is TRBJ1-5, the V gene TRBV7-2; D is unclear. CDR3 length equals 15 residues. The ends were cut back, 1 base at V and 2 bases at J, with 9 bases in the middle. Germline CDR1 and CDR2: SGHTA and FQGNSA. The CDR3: CASSLEGGGNQPQHF. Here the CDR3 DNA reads TGTGCCAGCAGCTTAGAGGGCGGTGGCAATCAGCCCCAGCATTTT.

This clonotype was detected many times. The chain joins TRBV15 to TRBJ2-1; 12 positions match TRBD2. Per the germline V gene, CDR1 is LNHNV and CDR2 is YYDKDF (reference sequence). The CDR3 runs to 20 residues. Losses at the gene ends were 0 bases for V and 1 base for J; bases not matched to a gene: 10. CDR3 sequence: CATSRDLLAGGPRSYNEQFF. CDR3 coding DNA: TGTGCCACCAGCAGAGATTTGCTAGCGGGAGGGCCTCGGTCCTACAATGAGCAGTTCTTC.

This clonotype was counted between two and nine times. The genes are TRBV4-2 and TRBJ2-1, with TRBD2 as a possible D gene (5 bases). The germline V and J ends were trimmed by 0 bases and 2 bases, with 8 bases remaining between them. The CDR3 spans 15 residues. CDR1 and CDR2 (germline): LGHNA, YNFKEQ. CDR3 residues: CASSQEAETYNEQFF. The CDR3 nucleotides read TGTGCCAGCAGCCAAGAAGCGGAGACCTACAATGAGCAGTTCTTC.

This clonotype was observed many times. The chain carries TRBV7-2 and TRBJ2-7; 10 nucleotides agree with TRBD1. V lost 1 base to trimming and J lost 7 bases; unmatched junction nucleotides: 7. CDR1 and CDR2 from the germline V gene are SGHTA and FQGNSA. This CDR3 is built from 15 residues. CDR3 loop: CASSLEGQGMREQYF. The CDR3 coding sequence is TGTGCCAGCAGCTTAGAGGGACAGGGGATGAGGGAGCAGTACTTC.

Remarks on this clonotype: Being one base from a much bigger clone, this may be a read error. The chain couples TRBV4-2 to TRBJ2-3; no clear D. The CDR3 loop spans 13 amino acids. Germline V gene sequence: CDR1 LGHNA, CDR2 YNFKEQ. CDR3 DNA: TGTGCCAGCAGCCTTCTCGCGTCCGATACGAAGTATTTT. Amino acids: CASSLLASDTKYF.